The table lists the clone carrying this TCR beta chain with a few counts. Its specificity is not known. The CDR3 length is 13 residues. The germline V gene encodes CDR1 SQVTM and CDR2 ANQGSEA. Trimming removed 8 bases from V and 0 bases from J, with 12 bases in between. The source of the sample is a study of T cell responses to AZD1222 COVID-19 vaccine. Regarding the study as a whole: Dominant CD4 TCR responses targeted spike regions 160-218 and 743-854. Repertoire sampling was restricted to post-peak T cell response timepoints.

The table came from immunoSEQ multiplex PCR; TCRdb's copy has only in-frame clones and leaves some out. The table shows 120,000 to 150,000 clones, with 85% to 90% occurring only once. Timing groups of about 4 and about 12 weeks for second doses were pooled. The sample here was peripheral blood, taken 28 days after the second AZD1222 dose. The receptor comes from an adult who received the AZD1222 COVID-19 vaccine. V and J are TRBV29-1 and TRBJ2-3, with a possible D match to TRBD2 (5 bases). Here the CDR3 reads CSLEGGSTDTQYF. In nucleotides, the CDR3 is TGCAGCCTCGAGGGTGGCAGCACAGATACGCAGTATTTT.